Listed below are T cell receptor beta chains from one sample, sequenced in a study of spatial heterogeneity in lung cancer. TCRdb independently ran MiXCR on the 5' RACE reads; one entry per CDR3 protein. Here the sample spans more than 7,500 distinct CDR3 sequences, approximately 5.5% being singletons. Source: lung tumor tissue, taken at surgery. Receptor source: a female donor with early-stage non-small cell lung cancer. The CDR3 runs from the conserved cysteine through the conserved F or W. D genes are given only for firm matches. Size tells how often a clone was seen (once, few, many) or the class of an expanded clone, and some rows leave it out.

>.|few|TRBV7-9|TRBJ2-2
TGTGCCAGCAGGTCAGGGACCGGGGAGCTGTTTTTT
CASRSGTGELFF
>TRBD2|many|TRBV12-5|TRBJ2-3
TGTGCTAGTGGTGAACTAGCGACGAGGAGCACAGATACGCAGTATTTT
CASGELATRSTDTQYF
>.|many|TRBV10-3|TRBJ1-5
TGTGCCATCCGAAGACAGGTCGATCAGCCCCAGCATTTT
CAIRRQVDQPQHF
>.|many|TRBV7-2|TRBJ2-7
TGTGCCAGCAGCGCGGCAATGACATTCTCCTACGAGCAGTACTTC
CASSAAMTFSYEQYF
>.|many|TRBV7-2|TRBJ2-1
TGTGCCAGCAGCTTAGTCTGGGGGGCCCACAATGAGCAGTTCTTC
CASSLVWGAHNEQFF
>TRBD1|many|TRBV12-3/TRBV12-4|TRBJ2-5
TGTGCCAGCAGACGACAGGGGATATCCCAAGAGACCCAGTACTTC
CASRRQGISQETQYF
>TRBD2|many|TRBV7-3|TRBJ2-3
TGTGCCAGCAGCTCTAGCGGTGGGACAGATACGCAGTATTTT
CASSSSGGTDTQYF
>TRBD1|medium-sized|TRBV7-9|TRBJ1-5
TGTGCCAGCAGCTTAGAGGGACAGGTGGGCTATAGCAATCAGCCCCAGCATTTT
CASSLEGQVGYSNQPQHF
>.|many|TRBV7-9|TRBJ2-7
TGTGCCAGCAGCTTATGGGCCGCCGGCCAGGCCTACGAGCAGTACTTC
CASSLWAAGQAYEQYF
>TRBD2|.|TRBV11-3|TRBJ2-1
TGTGCCAGCAGCCTTACGGTGGGACTAGCGAACAATGAGCAGTTCTTC
CASSLTVGLANNEQFF
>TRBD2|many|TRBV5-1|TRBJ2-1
TGCGCCAGCAGCTTCGGGGCTAGCGGGAGTTCTTGGGAGCAGTTCTTC
CASSFGASGSSWEQFF
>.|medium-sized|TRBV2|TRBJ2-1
TGTGCCAGCAGTCGTCTCAGGTTTAGCTCCTACAATGAGCAGTTCTTC
CASSRLRFSSYNEQFF
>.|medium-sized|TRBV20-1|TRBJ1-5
TGCAGTGCTAGCAGACTCAATCAGCCCCAGCATTTT
CSASRLNQPQHF